This T cell receptor (beta chain) emerged from a study of human T cells and chemical hapten exposure. TCRdb recomputed calls from the RACE reads with MiXCR, one row per CDR3 protein. The sample has a few hundred thousand distinct CDR3 sequences, approximately 8.6% seen once. This clonotype was seen only a few times. Its antigen is undetermined. Time point noted: pre-sensitization, week 0. Treatment given: therapeutic diphenylcyclopropenone sensitization with weekly scalp DPC. Notes on the study in general: Versus controls, significantly more large CDR3 similarity clusters arose from expanded TCRs.

The clonotype comes from a woman between 35 and 50 years old with alopecia areata. Some clones in this sample may be carry-over from other donors' samples. The source was whole blood, collected in connection with sensitization to the hapten diphenylcyclopropenone (DPC).

Here the CDR3 DNA reads TGTGCCAGCAGCCCGGGGGCATTGGTGTTCAATGAGCAGTTCTTC. It encodes CASSPGALVFNEQFF. The chain links TRBV7-9 to TRBJ2-1; either TRBD1 or TRBD2 may fit D (6 bases each). CDR1 is SEHNR and CDR2 is FQNEAQ in the germline V gene (reference sequence). This CDR3 is 15 amino acids long. Trimming stripped 5 bases from V and 6 bases from J, with 17 bases between.